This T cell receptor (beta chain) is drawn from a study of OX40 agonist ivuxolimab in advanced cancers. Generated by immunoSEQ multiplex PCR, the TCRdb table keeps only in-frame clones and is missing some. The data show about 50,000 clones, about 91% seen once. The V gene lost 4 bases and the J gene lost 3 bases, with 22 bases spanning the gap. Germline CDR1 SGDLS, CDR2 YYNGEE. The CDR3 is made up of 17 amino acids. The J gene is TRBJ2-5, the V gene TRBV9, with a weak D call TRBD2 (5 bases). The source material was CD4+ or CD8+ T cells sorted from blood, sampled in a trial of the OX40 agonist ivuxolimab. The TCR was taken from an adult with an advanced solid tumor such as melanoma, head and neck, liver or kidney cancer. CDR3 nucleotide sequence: TGTGCCAGCAGCCCCCCCGGAGCGGCACCCTGGGAAGAGACCCAGTACTTC. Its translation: CASSPPGAAPWEETQYF.